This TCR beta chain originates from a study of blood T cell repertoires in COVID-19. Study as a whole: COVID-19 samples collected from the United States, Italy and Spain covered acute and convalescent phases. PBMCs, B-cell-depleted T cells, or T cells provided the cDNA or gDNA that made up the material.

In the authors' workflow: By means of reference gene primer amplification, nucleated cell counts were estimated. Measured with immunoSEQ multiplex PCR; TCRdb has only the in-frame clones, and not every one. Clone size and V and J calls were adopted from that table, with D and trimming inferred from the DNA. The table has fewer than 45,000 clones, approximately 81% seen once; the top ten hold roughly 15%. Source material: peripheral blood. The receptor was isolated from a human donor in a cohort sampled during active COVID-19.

The CDR3 nucleotides read TGTGCCAGCACCAGTGGGGGGGGGACCCAGTACTTC. Protein sequence: CASTSGGGTQYF. The chain carries TRBV6-6 and TRBJ2-5; 7 positions agree with TRBD2. Unmatched junction bases numbered 6, after V lost 7 bases and J lost 7 bases. This CDR3 contains 12 residues. Looked up from germline, CDR1 is MNHNY and CDR2 is SVGAGI (reference sequence).